This T cell receptor beta chain was obtained from a study of Graves' ophthalmopathy and Graves' hyperthyroidism. Study at large: Peripheral blood sampling occurred at initial diagnosis, before any treatment.

Investigators amplified TCR beta CDR3 regions from RNA transcripts. In the first round, RT-PCR was carried out with HTBI primers, and a multiplex PCR formed the second round. TCRdb independently ran MiXCR on the multiplex PCR reads; one entry per CDR3 protein. The data contain about 380,000 distinct CDR3 sequences, 15% of them singletons. This clonotype was counted a few times. One end of the junction fails to match germline, which may point to a read error. In this cohort's terms, stable hyperthyroidism meant no ophthalmopathy by 18 months of follow-up. Other autoimmune diseases, uncontrolled infections, pregnancy or lactation led to the exclusion of patients. The material sequenced was peripheral blood. The TCR sequence derives from a woman in her late teens or twenties with stable Graves' hyperthyroidism.

The CDR3: CATSDPRTGRRPYNEKFF. The CDR3 DNA sequence: TGTGCCACCAGTGATCCTCGGACCGGGCGGAGGCCCTACAATGAGAAGTTCTTC. This chain uses TRBV24-1 with TRBJ2-1, with a tentative D call TRBD2 (5 bases). CDR3 size: 18 residues. Germline loops: CDR1 KGHDR, CDR2 SFDVKD.